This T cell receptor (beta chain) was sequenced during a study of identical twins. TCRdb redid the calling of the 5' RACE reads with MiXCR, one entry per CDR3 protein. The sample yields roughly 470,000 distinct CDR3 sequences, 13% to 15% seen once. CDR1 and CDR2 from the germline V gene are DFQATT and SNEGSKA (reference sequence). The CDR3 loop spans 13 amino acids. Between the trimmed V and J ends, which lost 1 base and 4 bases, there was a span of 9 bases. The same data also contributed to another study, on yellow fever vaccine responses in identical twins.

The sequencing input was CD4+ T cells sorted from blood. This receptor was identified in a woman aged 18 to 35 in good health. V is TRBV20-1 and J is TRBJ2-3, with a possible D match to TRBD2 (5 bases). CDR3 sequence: CSARGLRSDTQYF. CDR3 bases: TGCAGTGCTAGAGGACTAAGGTCAGATACGCAGTATTTT.